Listed below are T cell receptor beta chains from one sample, sequenced in a study of long-term antiretroviral therapy in people with HIV. TCRdb keeps only in-frame clones here, not all; method: immunoSEQ multiplex PCR. In the table there are tens of thousands of clones, approximately 90% of which are singletons. The sequencing here drew on unsorted PBMCs, taken 1.1 years after starting antiretroviral therapy. All receptors come from a man younger than 35 with HIV. Both conserved end residues are part of each CDR3. A D gene is named only where the DNA matches it firmly. A row's size may be missing; if present it is once, few, many or a size class.

D gene: -
J gene: TRBJ1-5
V gene: TRBV12-5
clone size: -
CDR3 protein: CASGLVSSVRQKNQPQHF
CDR3 DNA: TGTGCTAGTGGTTTGGTAAGTAGTGTGCGACAGAAAAATCAGCCCCAGCATTTT

D gene: TRBD1
J gene: TRBJ2-7
V gene: TRBV2
clone size: few
CDR3 protein: CASSRDRGDEQYF
CDR3 DNA: TGTGCCAGCAGTAGGGACAGGGGGGACGAGCAGTACTTC

D gene: -
J gene: TRBJ2-2
V gene: TRBV6-5
clone size: few
CDR3 protein: CASSYSPGELFF
CDR3 DNA: TGTGCCAGCAGTTACTCCCCCGGGGAGCTGTTTTTT

D gene: TRBD2
J gene: TRBJ2-1
V gene: TRBV11-3
clone size: -
CDR3 protein: CASSQRGSYNEQFF
CDR3 DNA: TGTGCCAGCAGCCAGCGGGGCTCCTACAATGAGCAGTTCTTC

D gene: -
J gene: TRBJ2-3
V gene: TRBV11-2
clone size: -
CDR3 protein: CASSRITDTQYF
CDR3 DNA: TGTGCCAGCAGCCGAATCACAGATACGCAGTATTTT

D gene: -
J gene: TRBJ2-1
V gene: TRBV21-1
clone size: -
CDR3 protein: CASSKGGPAEQGDEQFF
CDR3 DNA: TGTGCCAGCAGCAAAGGGGGGCCGGCGGAGCAGGGCGATGAGCAGTTCTTC

D gene: TRBD1
J gene: TRBJ2-1
V gene: TRBV6-4
clone size: -
CDR3 protein: CASSDSTRGQNNEQFF
CDR3 DNA: TGTGCCAGCAGTGACTCGACCCGGGGACAGAACAATGAGCAGTTCTTC

D gene: -
J gene: TRBJ2-7
V gene: TRBV2
clone size: -
CDR3 protein: CASTFQWATYEQYF
CDR3 DNA: TGTGCCAGCACTTTTCAGTGGGCCACCTACGAGCAGTACTTC

D gene: -
J gene: TRBJ2-1
V gene: TRBV7-2
clone size: -
CDR3 protein: CASTLRVNFYNEQFF
CDR3 DNA: TGTGCCAGCACCCTCCGGGTCAATTTCTACAATGAGCAGTTCTTC

D gene: -
J gene: TRBJ2-7
V gene: TRBV6-6
clone size: -
CDR3 protein: CASSYGPGGGYEQYF
CDR3 DNA: TGTGCCAGCAGTTACGGACCCGGAGGTGGCTACGAGCAGTACTTC

D gene: -
J gene: TRBJ2-5
V gene: TRBV20-1
clone size: -
CDR3 protein: CSAAWGETQYF
CDR3 DNA: TGCAGTGCTGCCTGGGGAGAGACCCAGTACTTC

D gene: -
J gene: TRBJ2-5
V gene: TRBV7-2
clone size: -
CDR3 protein: CASSTGTPGGQYF
CDR3 DNA: TGTGCCAGCAGCACCGGGACACCCGGCGGCCAGTACTTC

D gene: -
J gene: TRBJ2-1
V gene: TRBV29-1
clone size: -
CDR3 protein: CSVEDLNEQFF
CDR3 DNA: TGCAGCGTTGAAGATCTAAATGAGCAGTTCTTC

D gene: -
J gene: TRBJ1-2
V gene: TRBV7-6
clone size: -
CDR3 protein: CASSPGSGTYGYTF
CDR3 DNA: TGTGCCAGCAGCCCAGGCAGCGGGACCTATGGCTACACCTTC

D gene: -
J gene: TRBJ2-1
V gene: TRBV2
clone size: -
CDR3 protein: CASRRVTNEQFF
CDR3 DNA: TGTGCCAGCAGGAGGGTCACCAATGAGCAGTTCTTC

D gene: -
J gene: TRBJ2-1
V gene: TRBV10-3
clone size: -
CDR3 protein: CAISESGGANEQFF
CDR3 DNA: TGTGCCATCAGTGAGTCAGGGGGGGCCAATGAGCAGTTCTTC

D gene: -
J gene: TRBJ2-7
V gene: TRBV21-1
clone size: -
CDR3 protein: CASSKAGGVSYEQYF
CDR3 DNA: TGTGCCAGCAGCAAAGCTGGAGGGGTCTCCTACGAGCAGTACTTC

D gene: -
J gene: TRBJ2-6
V gene: TRBV7-9
clone size: -
CDR3 protein: CASSFIREWANVLTF
CDR3 DNA: TGTGCCAGCAGCTTTATCAGGGAGTGGGCCAACGTCCTGACTTTC

D gene: TRBD2
J gene: TRBJ2-7
V gene: TRBV5-5
clone size: -
CDR3 protein: CASSLGLAGGNEQYF
CDR3 DNA: TGTGCCAGCAGCCTCGGACTAGCGGGAGGGAACGAGCAGTACTTC

D gene: -
J gene: TRBJ2-1
V gene: TRBV4-2
clone size: -
CDR3 protein: CASSQDWRGQRDEQFF
CDR3 DNA: TGTGCCAGCAGCCAAGATTGGAGAGGTCAGAGGGATGAGCAGTTCTTC

D gene: -
J gene: TRBJ2-7
V gene: TRBV2
clone size: -
CDR3 protein: CASTGGPTYEQYF
CDR3 DNA: TGTGCCAGCACTGGCGGGCCCACCTACGAGCAGTACTTC

D gene: TRBD2
J gene: TRBJ2-1
V gene: TRBV30
clone size: -
CDR3 protein: CACGTSGNNEQFF
CDR3 DNA: TGTGCCTGTGGAACTAGCGGGAACAATGAGCAGTTCTTC

D gene: -
J gene: TRBJ1-2
V gene: TRBV7-9
clone size: once
CDR3 protein: CASSLTTVHYGYTF
CDR3 DNA: TGTGCCAGCAGCTTGACAACAGTCCACTATGGCTACACCTTC

D gene: -
J gene: TRBJ2-6
V gene: TRBV6-1
clone size: few
CDR3 protein: CASSTGNGANVLTF
CDR3 DNA: TGTGCCAGCAGCACAGGGAATGGGGCCAACGTCCTGACTTTC

D gene: -
J gene: TRBJ2-7
V gene: TRBV13
clone size: -
CDR3 protein: CASSPPGGGYYEQYF
CDR3 DNA: TGTGCCAGCAGCCCCCCAGGCGGGGGCTACTACGAGCAGTACTTC

D gene: TRBD2
J gene: TRBJ2-1
V gene: TRBV7-2
clone size: few
CDR3 protein: CASSSGLAGAGRQFF
CDR3 DNA: TGTGCCAGCAGCTCGGGACTAGCGGGGGCTGGTCGGCAGTTCTTC

D gene: TRBD1
J gene: TRBJ2-7
V gene: TRBV9
clone size: -
CDR3 protein: CASSVEGQGAYEQYF
CDR3 DNA: TGTGCCAGCAGCGTAGAAGGACAGGGGGCCTACGAGCAGTACTTC

D gene: -
J gene: TRBJ2-4
V gene: TRBV27
clone size: -
CDR3 protein: CASSHEAGENIQYF
CDR3 DNA: TGTGCCAGCAGTCACGAGGCAGGAGAAAACATTCAGTACTTC

D gene: -
J gene: TRBJ2-3
V gene: TRBV10-3
clone size: -
CDR3 protein: CAISARGLEDTQYF
CDR3 DNA: TGTGCCATCAGTGCGCGGGGGCTCGAAGATACGCAGTATTTT

D gene: -
J gene: TRBJ2-7
V gene: TRBV5-6
clone size: -
CDR3 protein: CASSPGPNSYEQYF
CDR3 DNA: TGTGCCAGCAGCCCGGGACCGAACTCCTACGAGCAGTACTTC

D gene: TRBD2
J gene: TRBJ2-7
V gene: TRBV11-3
clone size: -
CDR3 protein: CASSLEAGLGSSYEQYF
CDR3 DNA: TGTGCCAGCAGCTTAGAGGCTGGACTAGGGAGCTCCTACGAGCAGTACTTC

D gene: TRBD2
J gene: TRBJ2-2
V gene: TRBV2
clone size: -
CDR3 protein: CASRPSGTSVNTGELFF
CDR3 DNA: TGTGCCAGCAGACCTTCCGGGACTAGCGTGAACACCGGGGAGCTGTTTTTT

D gene: -
J gene: TRBJ1-1
V gene: TRBV25-1
clone size: -
CDR3 protein: CASSEIFRAFF
CDR3 DNA: TGTGCCAGCAGTGAAATTTTTAGAGCTTTCTTT

D gene: -
J gene: TRBJ1-1
V gene: TRBV10-2
clone size: -
CDR3 protein: CASSELGVTEAFF
CDR3 DNA: TGCGCCAGCAGTGAGCTCGGGGTGACTGAAGCTTTCTTT

D gene: TRBD2
J gene: TRBJ2-3
V gene: TRBV27
clone size: -
CDR3 protein: CASSGTSGSYTDTQYF
CDR3 DNA: TGTGCCAGCAGCGGGACTAGCGGGAGCTACACAGATACGCAGTATTTT

D gene: TRBD1
J gene: TRBJ2-1
V gene: TRBV19
clone size: -
CDR3 protein: CASSSTGGNYNEQFF
CDR3 DNA: TGTGCCAGTAGTTCTACAGGGGGGAACTACAATGAGCAGTTCTTC

D gene: -
J gene: TRBJ2-3
V gene: TRBV7-3
clone size: -
CDR3 protein: CASSLAAGRGDTQYF
CDR3 DNA: TGTGCCAGCAGCTTAGCGGCGGGGCGGGGAGATACGCAGTATTTT

D gene: TRBD1
J gene: TRBJ1-2
V gene: TRBV7-6
clone size: few
CDR3 protein: CASSPRQGSGYTF
CDR3 DNA: TGTGCCAGCAGCCCACGACAGGGAAGTGGCTACACCTTC

D gene: -
J gene: TRBJ1-2
V gene: TRBV5-1
clone size: -
CDR3 protein: CASSDGGVSRRVGYTF
CDR3 DNA: TGCGCCAGCAGCGACGGGGGGGTCAGTAGGAGAGTCGGCTACACCTTC

D gene: -
J gene: TRBJ2-7
V gene: TRBV6-1
clone size: -
CDR3 protein: CASSDGRGRRPEFFYEQYF
CDR3 DNA: TGTGCCAGCAGTGATGGGCGGGGACGCCGCCCCGAGTTTTTCTACGAGCAGTACTTC

D gene: -
J gene: TRBJ2-7
V gene: TRBV19
clone size: -
CDR3 protein: CASSAAKSAYEQYF
CDR3 DNA: TGTGCCAGTAGTGCGGCCAAATCCGCGTACGAGCAGTACTTC

D gene: TRBD1
J gene: TRBJ2-5
V gene: TRBV5-6
clone size: -
CDR3 protein: CASSRTGVAGEETQYF
CDR3 DNA: TGTGCCAGCAGCCGGACAGGGGTCGCAGGAGAAGAGACCCAGTACTTC

D gene: -
J gene: TRBJ2-7
V gene: TRBV7-9
clone size: -
CDR3 protein: CASSRTVGYEQYF
CDR3 DNA: TGTGCCAGCAGCCGGACAGTCGGCTACGAGCAGTACTTC

D gene: -
J gene: TRBJ1-5
V gene: TRBV10-3
clone size: -
CDR3 protein: CAISVSRPETGAYSNQPQHF
CDR3 DNA: TGTGCCATCAGTGTTTCACGACCAGAGACAGGCGCGTATAGCAATCAGCCCCAGCATTTT

D gene: -
J gene: TRBJ2-7
V gene: TRBV19
clone size: -
CDR3 protein: CASSITSLNEQYF
CDR3 DNA: TGTGCCAGTAGTATAACGTCCCTTAACGAGCAGTACTTC

D gene: -
J gene: TRBJ2-3
V gene: TRBV29-1
clone size: -
CDR3 protein: CSVDGRAPTDTQYF
CDR3 DNA: TGCAGCGTTGATGGCAGGGCTCCTACAGATACGCAGTATTTT

D gene: TRBD2
J gene: TRBJ2-3
V gene: TRBV9
clone size: -
CDR3 protein: CASSAGLGDTQYF
CDR3 DNA: TGTGCCAGCAGCGCGGGACTAGGGGATACGCAGTATTTT

D gene: -
J gene: TRBJ1-5
V gene: TRBV28
clone size: -
CDR3 protein: CATKGRGWNNQPQHF
CDR3 DNA: TGTGCCACTAAGGGCCGGGGGTGGAACAATCAGCCCCAGCATTTT

D gene: TRBD2
J gene: TRBJ2-1
V gene: TRBV5-4
clone size: -
CDR3 protein: CASSYPPGTSGSPTYNEQFF
CDR3 DNA: TGTGCCAGCAGCTACCCCCCCGGGACTAGCGGGAGCCCCACCTACAATGAGCAGTTCTTC

D gene: -
J gene: TRBJ1-1
V gene: TRBV7-8
clone size: medium-sized
CDR3 protein: CASSDSQVPILEAFF
CDR3 DNA: TGTGCCAGCAGTGATTCACAGGTACCGATCCTTGAAGCTTTCTTT

D gene: TRBD2
J gene: TRBJ2-5
V gene: TRBV13
clone size: -
CDR3 protein: CASSLGLTSGAPETQYF
CDR3 DNA: TGTGCCAGCAGCTTAGGCCTAACTAGCGGGGCCCCGGAGACCCAGTACTTC

D gene: -
J gene: TRBJ2-7
V gene: TRBV29-1
clone size: once
CDR3 protein: CSTQNWGEQYF
CDR3 DNA: TGCAGCACGCAAAATTGGGGGGAGCAGTACTTC

D gene: -
J gene: TRBJ2-3
V gene: TRBV6-1
clone size: -
CDR3 protein: CASSAYSTDTQYF
CDR3 DNA: TGTGCCAGCAGTGCATACAGCACAGATACGCAGTATTTT

D gene: -
J gene: TRBJ1-3
V gene: TRBV4-2
clone size: -
CDR3 protein: CASVSAGRNTIYF
CDR3 DNA: TGTGCCAGCGTCTCGGCAGGGAGAAACACCATATATTTT